This record concerns one TCR beta chain sequence. The data were obtained in a study of technical replicates of blood from a few donors. Clones were read by immunoSEQ multiplex PCR, and TCRdb kept only the in-frame ones, dropping some. In the table there are about 67,000 clones, about 98% of which are singletons. The sequenced sample was T cells isolated from PBMCs. This sequence was found in a human donor in good health.

CDR3 sequence: CASTSIRPYSNQPQHF. DNA for the CDR3: TGCGCCAGCACCTCGATCAGGCCCTATAGCAATCAGCCCCAGCATTTT. This sequence joins TRBV23-1 and TRBJ1-5; D uncertain. TRBV23-1 is marked as an open reading frame, function uncertain. The CDR3 totals 16 residues. The V gene lost 7 bases and the J gene lost 0 bases, with 16 bases spanning the gap.